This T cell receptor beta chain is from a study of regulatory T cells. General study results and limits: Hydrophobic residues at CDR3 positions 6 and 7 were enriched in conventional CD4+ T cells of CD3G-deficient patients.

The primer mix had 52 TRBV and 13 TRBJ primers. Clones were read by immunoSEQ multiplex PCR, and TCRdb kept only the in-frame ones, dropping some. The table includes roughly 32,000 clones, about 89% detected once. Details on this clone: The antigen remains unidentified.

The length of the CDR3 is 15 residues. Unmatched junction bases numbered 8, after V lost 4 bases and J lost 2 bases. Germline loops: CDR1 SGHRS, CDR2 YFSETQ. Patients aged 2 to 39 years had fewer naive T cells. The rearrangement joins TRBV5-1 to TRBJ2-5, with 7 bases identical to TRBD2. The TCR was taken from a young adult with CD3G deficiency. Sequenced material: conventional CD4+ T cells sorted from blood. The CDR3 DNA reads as TGCGCCAGCAGCGGGGGGGTCGGTCCGCAAGAGACCCAGTACTTC. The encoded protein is CASSGGVGPQETQYF.